This T cell receptor beta chain originates from a study of T-cell memory formation after mild COVID-19. For the study at large: The study found TCR clusters largely donor specific. Broader study findings: There was no confirmation that second-wave clones peaking on day 37 were SARS-CoV-2 specific. Day 15 to 85 contractors were CD4/CD8 balanced; later expanders leaned CD4+. Contracting CD4+ clones lay largely in CM and EM, with CD8+ ones residing in EMRA.

Each CDR3 protein is one row after TCRdb ran MiXCR on the 5' RACE reads. Of hundreds of thousands of distinct CDR3 sequences in the sample, about a fifth were seen once. Comments on this clonotype: Its specificity is not known.

The germline V gene encodes CDR1 KGHDR and CDR2 SFDVKD. This CDR3 is built from 16 residues. V was clipped by 6 bases and J by 5 bases; unmatched bases: 12. This receptor was obtained from an adult woman who had mild COVID-19 (a few samples of this study predate the infection). Cell type and time point are not known. The chain recombines TRBV24-1 with TRBJ2-1; 7 nucleotides agree with TRBD2. Sequencing used PBMCs or a T cell subset sorted from them (not recorded which). The CDR3 coding sequence is TGTGCCACCAGTCCCGTGCATAGCGGGCCAAACAATGAGCAGTTCTTC. It yields the protein CATSPVHSGPNNEQFF.